These 25 T cell receptor beta chains came from one sample sequenced in a study of blood T cell repertoires in COVID-19. The repertoire was sequenced with immunoSEQ multiplex PCR; TCRdb's copy has only in-frame clones and lacks some. In the table there are 450,000 or so clones, less than 95% of which are singletons. Sequencing used PBMCs or T cells enriched from blood (not recorded which). These receptors all stem from a young man who had recovered from COVID-19.

This clone was seen just once. V usage is TRBV27 and J usage is TRBJ2-5, with 8 nucleotides matching TRBD1. Trimming cost V 5 bases and J 7 bases; bases outside gene matches: 12. The length of the CDR3 is 15 residues. CDR1 is MNHEY, CDR2 SMNVEV, per germline (reference sequence). The CDR3 DNA follows: TGTGCCAGCAGTCCCCAGACAGGGGTGCGCCGGACCCAGTACTTC. It yields the protein CASSPQTGVRRTQYF.

V usage is TRBV27 and J usage is TRBJ2-1, with D perhaps TRBD1 (5 bases). The CDR3 loop spans 12 amino acids. Germline V lookup: CDR1 MNHEY, CDR2 SMNVEV (reference sequence). Trimming took off 6 bases at V and 5 bases at J, with 8 bases between the two ends. The CDR3 reads CASRFRDNEQFF. The CDR3 nucleotides are TGTGCCAGCAGGTTCAGGGACAATGAGCAGTTCTTC.

The J gene is TRBJ1-4, the V gene TRBV3-1 (or the pseudogene TRBV3-2); D perhaps matches TRBD1 (5 bases). There are 15 residues in the CDR3. With 1 base removed from V and 9 bases from J, the gap between germline ends came to 15 bases. Germline CDR1 reads LGHDT; CDR2 reads YNNKEL (reference sequence). DNA for the CDR3: TGTGCCAGCAGCCAAGGGACGGGGGTTGGGAAAAAACTGTTTTTT. Translating it yields CASSQGTGVGKKLFF.

The chain combines TRBV5-1 with TRBJ1-2, with unresolved D. CDR3 length: 13 residues. Trimming removed 4 bases from V and 0 bases from J, with 7 bases in between. The germline V gene has CDR1 SGHRS and CDR2 YFSETQ. CDR3: CASSVQPNYGYTF. In DNA, the CDR3 is TGCGCCAGCAGCGTACAGCCTAACTATGGCTACACCTTC. Combining the CDR3 with reference TRBV5-1 and TRBJ1-2 gives the whole variable domain KAGVTQTPRYLIKTRGQQVTLSCSPISGHRSVSWYQQTPGQGLQFLFEYFSETQRNKGNFPGRFSGRQFSNSRSEMNVSTLELGDSALYLCASSVQPNYGYTFGSGTRLTVV.

This chain connects TRBV27 to TRBJ1-2, with unresolved D. V lost 0 bases and J lost 5, with 13 bases in between. Germline-derived CDR1 and CDR2 are MNHEY and SMNVEV (reference sequence). This CDR3 comprises 15 residues. In DNA, the CDR3 is TGTGCCAGCAGTTTATCGGAGGGTCTGGAATATGGCTACACCTTC. Its translation is CASSLSEGLEYGYTF.

This chain connects TRBV2 to TRBJ2-1; D perhaps matches TRBD2 (6 bases). The CDR3 contains 15 residues. Germline assignment: CDR1 SNHLY and CDR2 FYNNEI. Trimming removed 5 bases from V and 3 bases from J, with 14 bases in between. As DNA, the CDR3 is TGTGCCAGCAGTTTTATGTCGGGACTCTACAATGAGCAGTTCTTC. Amino acids: CASSFMSGLYNEQFF. The variable domain in full, with the rest retrieved from reference TRBV2 and TRBJ2-1, is EPEVTQTPSHQVTQMGQEVILRCVPISNHLYFYWYRQILGQKVEFLVSFYNNEISEKSEIFDDQFSVERPDGSNFTLKIRSTKLEDSAMYFCASSFMSGLYNEQFFGPGTRLTVL.

Comments on this clone: A junction end diverges from the germline sequence, so it may reflect a read error. The rearrangement uses TRBV11-2 and TRBJ2-3; maybe TRBD2 (5 bases). The CDR3 extends over 16 amino acids. The V gene's germline CDR1 is SGHAT and CDR2 FQNNGV. CDR3 sequence: CARSSAVSDNTDTQYF. The CDR3 DNA reads as TGTGCCCGCAGCTCGGCGGTTAGCGACAACACAGATACGCAGTATTTT.

A word on this clone: At the DNA level, this CDR3 is encoded by other sequences in the same sample as well. This sequence joins TRBV10-3 and TRBJ1-5; D ambiguous. This CDR3 is built from 14 residues. V lost 2 bases, J lost 2 bases, and 7 bases lay in between. Germline CDR1 ENHRY, CDR2 SYGVKD. The CDR3 spells CAISEGRGNQPQHF. CDR3 nucleotides: TGTGCCATCAGTGAGGGGAGAGGCAATCAGCCCCAGCATTTT.

The chain has TRBV19 and TRBJ1-5; D not resolved. The CDR3 is 15 amino acids. Trimming took 3 bases from V and 2 from J, leaving 11 bases between them. CDR1 and CDR2 (germline): LNHDA, SQIVND (reference sequence). The CDR3 reads CASSIRTAGNQPQHF. The CDR3 nucleotides are TGTGCCAGTAGTATCCGAACAGCGGGCAATCAGCCCCAGCATTTT.

The genes are TRBV6-5 and TRBJ1-1; TRBD1 is a possible D gene (6 bases). The germline V gene has CDR1 MNHEY and CDR2 SVGAGI. The germline V and J ends were trimmed by 7 bases and 11 bases, with 20 bases remaining between them. The CDR3 length is 13 residues. Here the CDR3 DNA reads TGTGCCAGCAATTTCCTAGGGGGACGGGCTGCTTTCTTT. Translation: CASNFLGGRAAFF.

This clone was recorded once. This chain joins TRBV7-8 and TRBJ2-7; no clear D. Deletions cut 0 bases from V and 3 bases from J, with 12 bases between. The germline CDR1 and CDR2 sequences are SGHVS and FQNEAQ. CDR3 length: 15 amino acids. This CDR3 is CASSLAPSENYEQYF. DNA for the CDR3: TGTGCCAGCAGCTTAGCGCCGTCAGAAAACTACGAGCAGTACTTC.

J is TRBJ1-1 and V is TRBV14, with a possible D match to TRBD1 (6 bases). Germline V gives CDR1 SGHDN, CDR2 FVKESK. The CDR3 sequence is 15 residues long. Trimming cost V 1 base and J 4 bases, with 13 bases left between them. This CDR3 is CASSQVTGSATEAFF. The DNA for the CDR3 is TGTGCCAGCAGCCAAGTCACAGGGAGTGCCACTGAAGCTTTCTTT.

Concerning this clone: A junction end diverges from the germline sequence, so it may reflect a read error. V gene TRBV3-1 (or the pseudogene TRBV3-2) combines with J gene TRBJ2-5, with D uncertain. The CDR3 loop spans 12 amino acids. Germline V gene lookup returns CDR1 LGHDT and CDR2 YNNKEL (reference sequence). This CDR3 is CAISPDRETQYF. CDR3 DNA: TGTGCCATCAGCCCCGATCGGGAGACCCAGTACTTC.

This clone turned up a few times. This rearrangement joins TRBV24-1 to TRBJ1-3; D perhaps matches TRBD1 (5 bases). The CDR3 is 13 residues long. Deletions cut 7 bases from V and 3 bases from J, with 9 bases between. CDR1 KGHDR and CDR2 SFDVKD come from the germline V gene. Written as DNA, the CDR3 is TGTGCCACCAGCCCCAGGGATGGAAACACCATATATTTT. Translation gives CATSPRDGNTIYF.

This clone has more than one count but fewer than ten. V is TRBV28 and J is TRBJ1-6, with 7 positions matching TRBD1. With V trimmed by 10 bases and J by 9 bases, 12 bases remained unmatched. The germline V gene encodes CDR1 MDHEN and CDR2 SYDVKM. The CDR3 extends over 14 amino acids. CDR3 coding DNA: TGTGCCACCGCGACAGGGCGGACTCCTTCACCCCTCCACTTT. Protein sequence: CATATGRTPSPLHF.

This chain uses TRBV30 with TRBJ2-7, with 8 bases that match TRBD2. Trimming cost V 4 bases and J 3 bases; bases outside gene matches: 8. The germline V gene encodes CDR1 GTSNPN and CDR2 SVGIG (reference sequence). There are 14 residues in the CDR3. DNA for the CDR3: TGTGCCTGGAAACTCAGCGGGGGTTACTACGAGCAGTACTTC. Amino acids: CAWKLSGGYYEQYF.

This chain connects TRBV10-3 to TRBJ1-2; D is ambiguous. The CDR3 sequence is 16 residues long. Trimming shortened V by 7 bases and J by 4 bases, and 22 bases separated the two germline ends. Germline V gives CDR1 ENHRY, CDR2 SYGVKD. CDR3 amino acids: CAITKNEGQPGYGYTF. CDR3 nucleotides: TGTGCCATCACAAAAAATGAGGGCCAACCGGGCTATGGCTACACCTTC.

J is TRBJ1-3 and V is TRBV18; the D is unclear. With 8 bases removed from V and 0 bases from J, the gap between germline ends came to 14 bases. Germline-derived CDR1 and CDR2 are KGHSH and LQKENI. The CDR3 runs 15 residues. The CDR3 reads CASESEVSSGNTIYF. The CDR3 DNA is TGTGCCAGCGAATCGGAGGTCAGCTCTGGAAACACCATATATTTT. The complete variable domain, with remaining parts taken from reference TRBV18 and TRBJ1-3, reads NAGVMQNPRHLVRRRGQEARLRCSPMKGHSHVYWYRQLPEEGLKFMVYLQKENIIDESGMPKERFSAEFPKEGPSILRIQQVVRGDSAAYFCASESEVSSGNTIYFGEGSWLTVV.

V and J are TRBV28 and TRBJ1-1; D might be TRBD1 (6 bases). V lost 10 bases and J 3 bases, leaving 15 bases between the germline ends. Germline CDR1 and CDR2: MDHEN and SYDVKM. The CDR3 runs 13 residues. The CDR3 DNA sequence: TGTGCCACCCGCACAGGGCTCGACACTGAAGCTTTCTTT. Translated: CATRTGLDTEAFF.

The chain joins TRBV27 to TRBJ2-1; D is undetermined. Germline CDR1 is MNHEY and CDR2 is SMNVEV (reference sequence). The CDR3 has 15 amino acids. CDR3 in DNA: TGTGCAACTTGGGTCGTGGCGGCCGGGTTCGATGAGCAGTTCTTC. It codes for CATWVVAAGFDEQFF.

The V gene is TRBV5-8, the J gene TRBJ1-2, with unresolved D. The CDR3 runs to 13 residues. Deletions cut 4 bases from V and 8 bases from J, with 15 bases between. Germline-derived CDR1 and CDR2 are SGHTS and YDEGEE. The CDR3 loop is CASSLTDTGGYTF. The CDR3 region has the DNA TGTGCCAGCAGCCTGACCGATACGGGGGGCTACACCTTC.

V and J are TRBV6-1 and TRBJ1-2; D is uncertain. The ends were cut back, 3 bases at V and 0 bases at J, with 11 bases in the middle. The CDR3 is 15 amino acids. Looked up from germline, CDR1 is MNHNS and CDR2 is SASEGT. The CDR3 nucleotides are TGTGCCAGCAGTGAGGTAGCCAGAACTAACTATGGCTACACCTTC. Protein sequence: CASSEVARTNYGYTF.

The V call is TRBV3-1 (or the pseudogene TRBV3-2), the J call TRBJ1-2; no definite D call. Germline CDR1 is LGHDT and CDR2 is YNNKEL (reference sequence). This CDR3 is 14 amino acids long. Trimming cost V 3 bases and J 7 bases, with 15 bases left between them. The CDR3 spells CASSQGRPEGGYTF. CDR3 nucleotide sequence: TGTGCCAGCAGCCAGGGCCGTCCCGAGGGTGGCTACACCTTC.

The genes are TRBV19 and TRBJ1-2; 11 bases match TRBD1. Unmatched junction bases numbered 3, after V lost 3 bases and J lost 6 bases. The V gene's germline CDR1 is LNHDA and CDR2 SQIVND (reference sequence). This CDR3 comprises 14 residues. The CDR3 protein is CASSIWTGGDGYTF. CDR3 coding DNA: TGTGCCAGTAGTATTTGGACAGGGGGCGATGGCTACACCTTC.

The rearrangement uses TRBV12-3 or TRBV12-4 and TRBJ2-5; weak D call: TRBD1 (6 bases). The CDR3 has 12 residues. V lost 5 bases and J lost 9, with 13 bases in between. CDR3 residues: CASSGGLGAQYF. In DNA, the CDR3 is TGTGCCAGCAGTGGGGGCCTGGGGGCCCAGTACTTC.